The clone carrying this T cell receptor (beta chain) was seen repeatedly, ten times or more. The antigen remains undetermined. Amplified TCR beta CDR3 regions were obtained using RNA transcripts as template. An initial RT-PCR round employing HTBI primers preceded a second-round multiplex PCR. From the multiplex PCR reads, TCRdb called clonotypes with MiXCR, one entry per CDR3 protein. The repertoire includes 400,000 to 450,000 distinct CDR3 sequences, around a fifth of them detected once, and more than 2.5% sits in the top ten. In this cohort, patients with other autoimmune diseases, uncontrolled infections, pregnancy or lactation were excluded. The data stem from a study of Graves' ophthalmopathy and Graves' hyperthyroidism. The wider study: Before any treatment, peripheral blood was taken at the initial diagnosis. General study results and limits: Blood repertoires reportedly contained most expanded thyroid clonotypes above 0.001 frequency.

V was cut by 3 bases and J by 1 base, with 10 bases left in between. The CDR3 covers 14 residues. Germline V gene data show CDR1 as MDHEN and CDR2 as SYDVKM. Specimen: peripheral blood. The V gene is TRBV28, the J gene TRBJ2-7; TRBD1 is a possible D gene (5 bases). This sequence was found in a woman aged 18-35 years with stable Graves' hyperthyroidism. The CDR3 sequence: CASSLGPISYEQYF. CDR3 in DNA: TGTGCCAGCAGTTTGGGGCCGATTTCCTACGAGCAGTACTTC.